This T cell receptor beta chain was profiled in a study of cytomegalovirus exposure and HLA in healthy donors (dated by TCRdb to between 2016 and 2019). For context, the study as a whole: In an earlier analysis of about 560 of the donors, under 300 Gb of sequence data and some 100 million unique TCR beta sequences from about 179 million T cells were reported. Roughly 300 gigabases of sequencing data and 70 million to 85 million unique TCR sequences were included in an early release covering about 620 HLA-typed donors. The genetic ancestry cluster associated with self-reported Caucasian donors included roughly four fifths of the 300 to 450 genotyped donors. The study aimed to test whether signatures of past pathogen exposure could be identified by cataloging public T cell receptors. The study used immunosequencing to profile the T cell repertoires of more than 650 subjects and linked those repertoires to cytomegalovirus serostatus. In addition to the first cohort of approximately 650 subjects, a separate validation cohort of around 110 different subjects was used. To predict cytomegalovirus infection status, the study brought together high-throughput TCR immunosequencing, statistical association of individual TCRs with disease status, and machine learning. In a later analysis, previously published TCR beta repertoires from 550 to 750 donors were re-analyzed and high-resolution HLA genotyping was added so that TCR occurrence patterns could be studied. The later analysis used no new phenotypic data to find candidate immune exposures, relying instead on TCR beta sequences and their occurrence across donors. An earlier analysis of 587 of the donors used high-throughput TCR beta sequencing to judge whether each TCR beta V gene segment behaved as functional or pseudogenic. Donor age, sex, ethnicity and CMV serostatus were collected together with the repertoire data. A later genetic analysis used genome-wide SNP genotypes for about 60% of the roughly 670 donors, treating that subset as a discovery cohort. Every repertoire in the discovery cohort had been generated on one and the same sequencing platform. HLA typing included class I and class II loci at four-digit resolution. The number of typed donors differed by locus: roughly 620-640 for A, B, C, DRB1 and DQB1; approximately 520 for DQA1; 606 for DPA1; and approximately 450 for DPB1. Four to six DR-DQ haplotypes were handled as single units for association and clustering because linkage in the cohort was strong. On average, 235,054 unique TCR beta nucleotide sequences were sequenced per donor among some 420 genotyped donors of the cohort, with about 17% of those sequences being non-productive.

Library construction relied on the immunoSEQ multiplex PCR assay. A mixture of 60 forward primers for TCR Vbeta segments and 13 reverse primers for TCR Jbeta segments was used in the multiplex PCR. The CDR3 region of rearranged TCR beta genes was amplified from genomic DNA by a multiplex PCR assay. On the Illumina HiSeq System, the amplified TCR beta libraries were sequenced as 87-base-pair reads. Per the source publication's procedure: A later analysis counted approximately 76 million unique TCR beta chains across the 550 to 750 repertoires, and 9.5 million to 11 million of these chains were shared by at least two donors. A nearest-neighbor algorithm error-corrected the raw reads and collapsed the reads into unique sequences, merging closely related sequences to remove PCR and sequencing errors. Alignment of CDR3 sequences to IMGT reference sequences was used to assign V, D and J gene segments. Each retained sequence needed at least a six-nucleotide match to both a V gene segment and a J gene segment. Rearrangements were called productive when the CDR3 lacked stop codons and stayed in frame with V and J; all others were non-productive. CDR3 was defined by IMGT convention, running from the second conserved V-encoded cysteine to the conserved J-encoded phenylalanine. The earlier analysis of about 500 of the donors excluded sequences that lacked an unambiguous match to a single V gene segment. In an earlier analysis of 587 of the donors, a V segment was called functional when productive rearrangements were above 56.7%, and segregating when the standard deviation between donors exceeded 5%. To diagnose cytomegalovirus status from the catalog of TCR beta chain sequences, a statistical classification framework was built. In a later analysis, TCR nucleotide sequences were compared against IMGT/GENE-DB human TR gene sequences so that V and J genes could be assigned. Using the TCRdist pipeline, a later analysis assigned CDR3 sequences along with most-parsimonious VDJ recombination scenarios. In a later analysis, each TCR beta chain was defined by its CDR3 amino acid sequence together with its V-gene family, and reads without a unique V-gene family were excluded. In a later analysis, around 650 highly shared, low-generation-probability nucleotide sequences were removed to address suspected cross-contamination and a sequencing artifact. For each public chain, a later analysis derived a clonal expansion index from normalized ranks of inferred template counts within each repertoire. Generation probabilities in a later analysis came from a VDJ recombination model fitted to out-of-frame rearrangements, and those results were checked against IGoR. Hypergeometric tests were used in a later analysis to score TCR-TCR, TCR-HLA and TCR-CMV co-occurrence, with a repertoire-size bias correction applied to the TCR pairs. To estimate false discovery rates, a later analysis permuted the HLA or CMV assignments 20 times. In a later analysis, co-occurring TCRs were grouped with DBSCAN, and TCRdist sequence similarity was added when clustering was performed within HLA-allele-positive subsets. Co-occurrence clustering excluded repertoires with fewer than 30,000 or more than 120,000 public chains, plus five with anomalous nucleotide sharing. TCRdb took over this immuneACCESS table, retaining in-frame rearrangements with V and J assigned. Such tables are incomplete; in checked studies, under half of the missing clones stem from an unresolved V gene, and the remainder is unexplained. For V, J and clone size, that table is used; D and trimming come from the DNA. The sample profile shows 150,000 to 200,000 clones; 82% of them were found once. The top ten constitute roughly 1.6% of the sample.

Compared with the rest of its sample, this clone is large (0.1 to 1%). What this receptor recognizes is not known. Base qualities are not recorded, but no much larger clone differs from it by a single base. The full study reports these points: Only TCR beta chains were sequenced in this cohort, and the absence of alpha or paired-chain data limited detectable features. Cytomegalovirus status was reported to be diagnosed by the classifier with high specificity and sensitivity in both the original and validation cohorts. Because the 87-base-pair reads could not distinguish some IMGT-functional V segments, including TRBV6-2 and TRBV6-3, those segments were excluded. In vitro tests confirmed that a few of the cytomegalovirus-associated TCR beta chains recognize cytomegalovirus antigens. A total of 150 to 200 TCR beta chains were listed by the study as associated with cytomegalovirus. According to a later analysis, most CMV-associated TCR beta chains appeared to be HLA-restricted, and the HLA associations seemed to be driven largely by CMV exposure. According to a later analysis, parvovirus B19, influenza, CMV and Epstein-Barr virus appeared linked to several top co-occurrence clusters. Assigning TCR associations to individual alleles was difficult when HLA alleles, especially DR and DQ, strongly co-occurred. V-gene and J-gene trimming of TCR beta chains was associated with a missense DCLRE1C variant in a later genetic analysis, and the association was replicated in an independent cohort. A later analysis associated 15,000 to 20,000 TCR beta sequences with specific HLA alleles at a false discovery rate of 0.05. It was suggested by the authors that the approach could potentially be generalized to other disease states and immunological phenotypes. A later analysis found that HLA-associated TCR beta chains were more clonally expanded and had lower generation probabilities than equally common non-associated chains. A further reported finding was that TCR beta sequences accurately predicted the HLA-A and HLA-B alleles for most subjects in the first cohort. Sequencing depth was assumed to be roughly uniform across donors in the presence/absence analyses, though that assumption may not hold. A later analysis found that TCR association rates varied across HLA loci, with DRB1 alleles showing the most associated TCRs and HLA-C alleles the fewest. Over 15 rarely observed V segments, including chromosome 9 orphons, were excluded from the earlier analysis of several hundred of the donors because counts were too low. Correlated functional status among segregating V segments might be attributable to linkage disequilibrium, but an unknown experimental factor could not be ruled out. Broadly in line with IMGT annotations, most TCR beta V segments showed up in productive rearrangements about 90% or about 30% of the time in an earlier analysis of 450 to 600 of the donors. Because HLA typing was unavailable for some donors at each locus, only the typed subset was used in association tests. While some public TCRs were present in many individuals, most TCR sequences turned up only very rarely across donors. A later genetic analysis reported fewer N-insertions in productive TCRs among donors in an Asian-associated ancestry cluster than the roughly 720-donor mean. A cluster of highly shared sequence variants was judged likely to represent a technical artifact of the sequencing pipeline. The only immune exposure information available for the cohort was CMV serostatus.

In total, approximately 610 healthy bone marrow donors made up the cohort. At the time of sampling, all cohort members were nominally healthy, though unrecorded immune exposures were likely present. The donor was CMV seropositive and belonged to the group of around 300 seropositive cohort members. A peripheral blood sample was provided by each donor, and peripheral blood mononuclear cells were used for TCR beta sequencing. Genomic DNA was extracted from the blood cell samples with the Qiagen DNeasy Blood Extraction Kit. From the cysteine up to the phenylalanine, the CDR3 has a length of 14 residues. The DNA shown is the 42-base CDR3, in frame from base 1. A distance of 12 bases separates the germline ends of V and J, which lose 4 bases and 5 bases respectively. From a lookup of the germline V gene, CDR1 and CDR2 are MGHDK and SYGVNS.

The rearrangement combines TRBV25-1 with TRBJ2-1; possibly the D gene is TRBD1, per 5 matching bases. This clonotype was sampled from a girl aged 5 to 17 in good health and CMV-seropositive. Sequencing used PBMCs. CDR3 protein: CASSGPDRHNEQFF. The DNA sequence is given as TGTGCCAGCAGTGGACCCGACAGACACAATGAGCAGTTCTTC.